The sequence of this T cell receptor beta chain was determined in a study of prognosis after radiotherapy for stage I lung cancer. TCR beta CDR3 amplification from genomic DNA was performed by two-round multiplex PCR. Primers specific to each TRBV and TRBJ gene were used in first-round PCR. MiXCR was run by TCRdb on the multiplex PCR reads, yielding one entry per CDR3 protein. The repertoire holds fewer than 30,000 distinct CDR3 sequences, with about 45% as singletons. Per germline, CDR1 KGHDR and CDR2 SFDVKD. V was shortened by 7 bases and J by 11 bases, with 12 bases between the two germline ends. CDR3 length equals 11 residues. Ten or more counts support this clonotype.

The chain is built from TRBV24-1 and TRBJ2-3, with D possibly being TRBD1 (6 bases). This sequence originates from a donor aged 50 or older with non-small cell lung cancer. The sequencing used PBMCs, collected before or after stereotactic body radiation therapy (not recorded which). The chain's CDR3 is CATRVGHQQYF. The CDR3 DNA follows: TGTGCCACCAGAGTGGGACACCAGCAGTATTTT.